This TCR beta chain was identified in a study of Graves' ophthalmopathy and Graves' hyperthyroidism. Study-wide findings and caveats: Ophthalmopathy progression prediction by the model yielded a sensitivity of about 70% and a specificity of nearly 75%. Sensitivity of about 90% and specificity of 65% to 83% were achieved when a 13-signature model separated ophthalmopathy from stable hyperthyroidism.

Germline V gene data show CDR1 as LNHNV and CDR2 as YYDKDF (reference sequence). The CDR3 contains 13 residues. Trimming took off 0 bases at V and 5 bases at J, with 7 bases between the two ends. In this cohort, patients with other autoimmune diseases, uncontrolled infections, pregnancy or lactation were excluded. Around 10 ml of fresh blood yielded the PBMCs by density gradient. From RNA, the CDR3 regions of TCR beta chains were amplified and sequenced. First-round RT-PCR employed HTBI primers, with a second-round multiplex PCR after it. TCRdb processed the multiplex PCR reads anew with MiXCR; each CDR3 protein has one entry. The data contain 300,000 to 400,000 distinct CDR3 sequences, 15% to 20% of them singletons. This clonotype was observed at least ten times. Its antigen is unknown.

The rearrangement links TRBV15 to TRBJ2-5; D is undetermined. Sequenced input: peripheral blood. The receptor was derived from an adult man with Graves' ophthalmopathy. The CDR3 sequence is CATSRDWKETQYF. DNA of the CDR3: TGTGCCACCAGCAGAGATTGGAAGGAGACCCAGTACTTC.